This entry describes one T cell receptor beta chain. This clonotype came up many times. Its antigen remains unidentified. Base-call qualities are not available, and no considerably larger clone is one nucleotide away. The data are from a study of response to subunit inactivated influenza vaccine (dated by TCRdb to 2017 to 2018). About the investigation overall: Deep quantitative T cell receptor repertoire profiling was used in the study to track responses to a trivalent subunit inactivated influenza vaccine.

The full study reports these points: According to the authors, only a limited number of new T cells may be recruited by each seasonal influenza vaccination.

V and J are truncated by 1 base and 0 bases respectively, leaving an intervening sequence of 6 bases. The cysteine opens and the phenylalanine closes a CDR3 of 13 amino acids. Just CDR3 DNA is preserved here, 39 bases in frame from base 1. In the germline V gene, CDR1 corresponds to SQVTM and CDR2 to ANQGSEA. Preparation of the library involved RT-PCR. The run used an Illumina HiSeq 2500. The public sequencing data were trimmed at Q25 with fastp and processed into clonotypes with MiXCR by TCRdb, which kept only in-frame beta chains. Rows merge per CDR3 protein into single entries with the most common DNA and genes. Present in this sample are about 540,000 distinct CDR3 sequences, under 25% of which were seen just once. Of the sample, roughly 2.8% falls within the top ten clones. These sequences were also reported in another study, on T cells expressing NK-cell markers. The second paper states: The TCR beta cDNA libraries were made using 5'RACE template switching, a step that added both a universal primer site and unique molecular identifiers. Eight or nine donors provided sorted CD3+CD56+NKG2C+, CD3+CD56+NKG2C- and CD3+CD56-NKG2C+ T-cell subsets, whose TCR beta-chain repertoires were profiled. Seven of the eight sequenced donors were HCMV-seropositive and one was HCMV-seronegative. In several experiments an anti-gammadeltaTCR antibody was added to restrict sorting to alphabetaTCR-expressing T cells. In several donors, the dominant CD3+CD56+NKG2C+ clonotypes ranked among the top 10 CD8+ clonotypes, making up about 1.0-8% of CD8+ T cells. Those dominant clonotypes were again the most abundant among CD3+CD56-NKG2C+ cells in a handful of donors, at roughly 25-65%. Whether the expanded NKG2C-expressing T cell clones were specific for HCMV antigens remained unclear. The study sequenced eight donors, all healthy volunteers chosen at random: three men and five women. A commercial ELISA kit detecting HCMV-specific IgG in serum was used to determine HCMV serostatus. Ficoll density gradient centrifugation was used to isolate peripheral blood mononuclear cells from blood. CD4+ and CD8+ T cells were isolated from PBMC by magnetic immunoseparation with Miltenyi isolation kits. cDNA synthesis was primed from the TCR beta constant segment, followed by two successive PCR amplification steps. Illumina HiSeq 2000/2500, MiSeq or NextSeq was used to sequence libraries as 2 x 150 bp reads. MIGEC handled demultiplexing of the reads and grouping by UMI, while MiTCR was used to assemble and quantify clonotypes. Only TCR cDNA sequences supported by at least two reads were kept to exclude erroneous sequences. The tcR package was used for downstream repertoire analysis, and clonotypes were matched across fractions by CDR3 nucleotide sequence plus V segment. Antigen specificity was annotated against VDJdb with VDJmatch, allowing one amino acid substitution in CDR3.

The chain couples TRBV29-1 to TRBJ1-1; too little of a D gene remains to name it. The receptor's source is a man aged 45 to 65 who received an inactivated influenza vaccine. Donor details come from another sample of the same person, matched by shared clones. The sequencing here drew on CD4+ T cells sorted from PBMCs, taken 11 to 12 days after vaccination. The bases are TGCAGCGTTGAAGTTGAGCTGAACACTGAAGCTTTCTTT. It is translated as CSVEVELNTEAFF.